This T cell receptor beta chain originates from a study of T cell changes during pregnancy in multiple sclerosis. The germline V and J ends were trimmed by 2 bases and 0 bases, with 8 bases remaining between them. The CDR3 has 14 amino acids. From germline, CDR1 is GTSNPN and CDR2 SVGIG (reference sequence). Assay used: immunoSEQ multiplex PCR; TCRdb lists only in-frame clones, some missing. The table lists 65,000 to 85,000 clones, roughly 90% of them singletons. Specimen: peripheral blood, collected in the second trimester of pregnancy. V is TRBV30 and J is TRBJ1-3; D gene uncertain. The receptor's source is a female donor with multiple sclerosis, enrolled in a pregnancy study. The DNA of the CDR3 is TGTGCCTGGAGTCTCCGGTACTCTGGAAACACCATATATTTT. This codes for CAWSLRYSGNTIYF.